The next 5 T cell receptor beta chains were all read from a single sample in a study of OX40 agonist ivuxolimab in advanced cancers. The assay was immunoSEQ multiplex PCR, and TCRdb's table has in-frame clones only and misses some. The table lists some 100,000 clones, about nine tenths of them singletons. The specimen comprised CD4+ or CD8+ T cells sorted from blood, sampled in a trial of the OX40 agonist ivuxolimab. The source of these receptors is an adult with an advanced solid tumor such as melanoma, head and neck, liver or kidney cancer.

The chain links TRBV5-1 to TRBJ1-2; TRBD1 might be the D (6 bases). CDR1 and CDR2 from the germline V gene are SGHRS and YFSETQ. V was pared by 0 bases and J by 3 bases, with 15 bases between. The CDR3 runs to 16 residues. CDR3 sequence: CASSLATGRVDYGYTF. DNA for the CDR3: TGCGCCAGCAGCTTGGCCACAGGGAGGGTAGACTATGGCTACACCTTC.

V usage is TRBV11-3 and J usage is TRBJ2-3, with 8 bases matching TRBD1. CDR1 SGHNT and CDR2 YENEEA come from the germline V gene. CDR3 length: 15 amino acids. V lost 5 bases, J lost 0 bases, and 4 bases stayed unmatched. The CDR3 DNA reads as TGTGCCAGCAGCGGCGGACAGGGAAGCACAGATACGCAGTATTTT. It is translated as CASSGGQGSTDTQYF.

The chain uses TRBV19 and TRBJ1-4, with unresolved D. V lost 7 bases and J 1 base, leaving 7 bases between the germline ends. There are 13 residues in the CDR3. The germline V gene encodes CDR1 LNHDA and CDR2 SQIVND (reference sequence). CDR3 nucleotides: TGTGCCAGTAATACGGGAACTAATGAAAAACTGTTTTTT. It codes for CASNTGTNEKLFF.

The V gene is TRBV5-4, the J gene TRBJ2-3; D might be TRBD1 (6 bases). CDR1 is SGHNT and CDR2 is YYREEE in the germline V gene (reference sequence). V lost 0 bases, J lost 4 bases, and 15 bases lay in between. The CDR3 loop spans 16 amino acids. The CDR3: CASSLGGRQAADTQYF. The DNA of the CDR3 is TGTGCCAGCAGCTTGGGGGGGCGACAGGCTGCAGATACGCAGTATTTT.

The chain carries TRBV5-1 and TRBJ2-3; TRBD1 or TRBD2 may be the D gene (5 bases each). Germline assignment: CDR1 SGHRS and CDR2 YFSETQ. With 0 bases removed from V and 1 base from J, the gap between germline ends came to 12 bases. There are 16 residues in the CDR3. The CDR3 DNA is TGCGCCAGCAGCTTGGGGGGACCTGGGGGCACAGATACGCAGTATTTT. This sequence encodes CASSLGGPGGTDTQYF.